This entry lists 30 T cell receptor beta chains sequenced from one sample in a study of blood T cells in healthy people across ages. A J-beta primer mix and a sample-barcoded 5' primer were used in a second PCR of about 7 to 11 cycles. TCRdb independently ran MiXCR on the 5' RACE reads; one entry per CDR3 protein. The data hold about 970,000 distinct CDR3 sequences, with about 51% observed a single time. Material for sequencing was blood. The source is a woman aged 60-75 years in good health.

The J gene is TRBJ2-1, the V gene TRBV4-1, with 8 bases lining up with TRBD2. Trimming removed 1 base from V and 6 bases from J; junction bases left unmatched: 17. This CDR3 comprises 19 residues. Germline CDR1 MGHRA, CDR2 YSYEKL. Written as DNA, the CDR3 is TGCGCCAGCAGCCAAGTTCCGATCCCTGCGGGAGGTTGGCTCAATGAGCAGTTCTTC. It yields the protein CASSQVPIPAGGWLNEQFF.

The V call is TRBV4-1, the J call TRBJ1-2; D perhaps matches TRBD1 (5 bases). V was pared by 1 base and J by 8 bases, with 17 bases between. This CDR3 is built from 15 residues. Germline CDR1 and CDR2: MGHRA and YSYEKL. The DNA for the CDR3 is TGCGCCAGCAGCCAAGTGGGGTCCAGGGTTGCGGGCTACACCTTC. It translates to CASSQVGSRVAGYTF.

This clonotype was observed a handful of times. As DNA, the CDR3 is TGCAGTGCTAGAGACTGGAGACAGGTCAGATCCACAGATACGCAGTATTTT. As protein: CSARDWRQVRSTDTQYF. The chain couples TRBV20-1 to TRBJ2-3, with a tentative D call TRBD1 (6 bases). Looked up from germline, CDR1 is DFQATT and CDR2 is SNEGSKA (reference sequence). The CDR3 loop spans 17 amino acids. V dropped 0 bases and J dropped 2 bases, with 18 bases sitting between them.

This clonotype turned up a few times. The gene calls are TRBV29-1 and TRBJ1-1; a weak D match, TRBD1 (6 bases). The V and J ends lost 7 bases and 5 bases respectively, with 14 bases between them. The CDR3 loop spans 12 amino acids. Looked up from germline, CDR1 is SQVTM and CDR2 is ANQGSEA. The CDR3 DNA is TGCAGCGGTGGGGGCGGTTATACTGAAGCTTTCTTT. Its protein product is CSGGGGYTEAFF.

This clonotype was seen a single time. The chain uses TRBV10-1 and TRBJ1-1; D not resolved. Germline values: CDR1 WNHNN, CDR2 SYGVQD (reference sequence). The length of the CDR3 is 12 residues. Trimming left V 3 bases short and J 10 bases short, with 12 bases between. The CDR3 DNA reads as TGCGCCAGCAGTGAATTTGGTATGGGAGCTTTCTTT. Encoded protein: CASSEFGMGAFF.

V and J are TRBV7-7 and TRBJ2-5; D not certain. The V end was cut by 5 bases, the J end by 1 base, with 8 bases between. CDR3 length: 13 amino acids. Germline V gene sequence: CDR1 SSHAT, CDR2 FNYEAQ (reference sequence). The CDR3 is CASSTQSQETQYF. DNA of the CDR3: TGTGCCAGCAGCACCCAGTCCCAAGAGACCCAGTACTTC.

The sample holds a few counts of this clonotype. CDR3 in DNA: TGTGCCAGCTCACCGAGGTCAGGGGGCGCAGGATCACCCCTCCACTTT. Translating gives CASSPRSGGAGSPLHF. This chain links TRBV18 with TRBJ1-6; the match to TRBD1 covers 8 bases. Germline V gene lookup returns CDR1 KGHSH and CDR2 LQKENI. The CDR3 covers 16 residues. After removal of 3 bases from V and 10 bases from J, the junction contained 11 bases not matched to a gene.

This rearrangement joins TRBV25-1 to TRBJ2-3; 8 bases align to TRBD2. The germline V gene has CDR1 MGHDK and CDR2 SYGVNS. This CDR3 region has 12 residues. V shed 4 bases and J 9 bases; nucleotides not matched to a gene: 3. The CDR3: CASSAGGNTQYF. CDR3 in DNA: TGTGCCAGCAGTGCGGGGGGGAACACGCAGTATTTT.

The chain uses TRBV18 and TRBJ1-4; the D gene is possibly TRBD1 (6 bases). The CDR3 is 14 residues long. CDR1 is KGHSH and CDR2 is LQKENI in the germline V gene. Trimming stripped 6 bases from V and 0 bases from J, with 8 bases between. CDR3: CASSRGPTNEKLFF. The CDR3 coding sequence is TGTGCCAGCTCCCGGGGGCCAACTAATGAAAAACTGTTTTTT.

This chain links TRBV10-3 with TRBJ1-5, with TRBD1 identical over 12 bases. The germline V gene has CDR1 ENHRY and CDR2 SYGVKD. The CDR3 loop spans 17 amino acids. V was clipped by 1 base and J by 5 bases; unmatched bases: 6. CDR3 nucleotides: TGTGCCATCAGTGAGTACGGGACAGGGGGCGTCGATCAGCCCCAGCATTTT. It is translated as CAISEYGTGGVDQPQHF.

The V call is TRBV3-1, the J call TRBJ2-4, with D possibly matching TRBD2 (5 bases). The CDR3 consists of 18 residues. Germline V CDR1 and CDR2: LGHDT, YNNKEL (reference sequence). The germline V and J ends were trimmed by 4 bases and 0 bases, with 19 bases remaining between them. The CDR3 loop is CASSLKSFRTGAKNIQYF. In DNA form, the CDR3 reads TGTGCCAGCAGCCTAAAATCCTTCCGGACTGGAGCCAAAAACATTCAGTACTTC. Based on the CDR3 plus reference TRBV3-1 and TRBJ2-4, the full variable domain is DTAVSQTPKYLVTQMGNDKSIKCEQNLGHDTMYWYKQDSKKFLKIMFSYNNKELIINETVPNRFSPKSPDKAHLNLHINSLELGDSAVYFCASSLKSFRTGAKNIQYFGAGTRLSVL.

The J gene is TRBJ2-7, the V gene TRBV20-1, with 10 bases matching TRBD2. The CDR3 spans 15 residues. J gave up 4 bases and V 1 base, and 7 bases lay outside the gene matches. From germline, CDR1 is DFQATT and CDR2 SNEGSKA (reference sequence). The CDR3 DNA follows: TGCAGTGCTAGAGCTGCTAGCGGGAGTAGGTACGAGCAGTACTTC. Protein product: CSARAASGSRYEQYF.

This sequence joins TRBV5-1 and TRBJ2-7; a possible D gene is TRBD1 (6 bases). Between the trimmed V and J ends, which lost 6 bases and 0 bases, there was a span of 10 bases. Germline CDR1 reads SGHRS; CDR2 reads YFSETQ. The CDR3 has 13 amino acids. The CDR3 is CASTQGPSYEQYF. The CDR3 DNA sequence: TGCGCCAGCACTCAGGGGCCCTCCTACGAGCAGTACTTC.

The J gene is TRBJ2-7, the V gene TRBV5-5; 7 bases line up with TRBD2. This CDR3 comprises 15 residues. V was pared by 0 bases and J by 4 bases, with 7 bases of the junction left unmatched. Germline-derived CDR1 and CDR2 are SGHKS and YYEKEE (reference sequence). The CDR3 here is CASSLGLAEVYEQYF. The CDR3 region has the DNA TGTGCCAGCAGCTTGGGGCTAGCGGAGGTTTACGAGCAGTACTTC.

The chain recombines TRBV10-3 with TRBJ2-7; possible D gene TRBD1, 5 bases. The CDR3 consists of 13 residues. V dropped 1 base and J dropped 3 bases, with 7 bases sitting between them. Per the germline V gene, CDR1 is ENHRY and CDR2 is SYGVKD. DNA for the CDR3: TGTGCCATCAGTGAGTATCAGGGCTACGAGCAGTACTTC. Its protein product is CAISEYQGYEQYF.

The CDR3 loop reads CSAVRTSGRDTDTQYF. CDR3 bases: TGCAGCGCCGTGAGGACTAGCGGGAGGGACACAGATACGCAGTATTTT. The chain is built from TRBV29-1 and TRBJ2-3; 15 nucleotides agree with TRBD2. V lost 7 bases to trimming and J lost 2 bases; unmatched junction nucleotides: 7. The CDR3 runs to 16 residues. CDR1 is SQVTM, CDR2 ANQGSEA, per germline.

Concerning this clonotype itself: The junction differs from germline at one of its ends, possibly a read error. The CDR3 DNA reads as TGCAGTGCTAGAGCCGGGACTCTCTACTATGAGCAGTTCTTC. Protein sequence: CSARAGTLYYEQFF. The chain recombines TRBV20-1 with TRBJ2-1, with a possible D match to TRBD2 (6 bases). The germline V gene encodes CDR1 DFQATT and CDR2 SNEGSKA (reference sequence). The CDR3 loop spans 14 amino acids.

This clonotype was seen more than once but under ten times. The V and J genes are TRBV4-1 and TRBJ2-7, with D hard to call. V lost 4 bases, J lost 7 bases, and 20 bases lay in between. The germline gives CDR1 MGHRA, CDR2 YSYEKL. The CDR3 has 15 amino acids. CDR3: CASSLVGGGVTEQYF. CDR3 in DNA: TGCGCCAGCAGCCTAGTGGGTGGCGGCGTAACAGAGCAGTACTTC.

Turning to this clonotype: One end of the junction is discordant with germline, which a read error may explain. The chain is built from TRBV7-9 and TRBJ2-7, with no clear D. Germline lookup yields CDR1 SEHNR and CDR2 FQNEAQ (reference sequence). The CDR3 covers 16 residues. CDR3 sequence: CAGSLESASRPYEQYF. The CDR3 DNA is TGTGCCGGCAGCTTAGAGTCGGCCAGCAGACCCTACGAGCAGTACTTC.

This clonotype was detected only a few times. The chain joins TRBV5-8 to TRBJ1-5; tentatively, D is TRBD1 (5 bases). The V end lost 3 bases, the J end lost 0 bases, and 10 bases lay between the germline ends. Germline-derived CDR1 and CDR2 are SGHTS and YDEGEE. This CDR3 region has 15 residues. CDR3 nucleotide sequence: TGTGCCAGCAGCTGGAGGACATATAGCAATCAGCCCCAGCATTTT. It is translated as CASSWRTYSNQPQHF.

This chain uses TRBV29-1 with TRBJ1-5, with 8 bases that match TRBD1. CDR3 length: 13 amino acids. CDR1 is SQVTM and CDR2 is ANQGSEA in the germline V gene. With V trimmed by 6 bases and J by 4 bases, 5 bases remained unmatched. CDR3 in DNA: TGCAGCGTCAGGACAGGGATTAATCAGCCCCAGCATTTT. Its translation: CSVRTGINQPQHF.

The V gene is TRBV7-6, the J gene TRBJ2-7, with D possibly being TRBD1 or TRBD2 (6 bases each). The V and J ends lost 1 base and 6 bases respectively, with 16 bases between them. The CDR3 has 15 amino acids. The germline V gene encodes CDR1 SGHVS and CDR2 FNYEAQ. CDR3 loop: CASSLVPGATGEQYF. In nucleotides, the CDR3 is TGTGCCAGCAGCTTAGTCCCGGGGGCAACGGGCGAGCAGTACTTC.

J is TRBJ2-7 and V is TRBV5-1; D is possibly TRBD1 or TRBD2 (6 bases each). Judging by the DNA end, TRBJ2-5 fits better; the J call may be wrong. Germline lookup yields CDR1 SGHRS and CDR2 YFSETQ. The CDR3 loop spans 15 amino acids. CDR3 region: CASSLSAGEVETQYF. Here the CDR3 DNA reads TGCGCCAGCAGCTTGTCGGCAGGGGAGGTAGAGACCCAGTACTTC.

This clonotype showed up just a few times. J is TRBJ2-7 and V is TRBV15; 7 bases fit TRBD1. V dropped 1 base and J dropped 0; count of bases not matched to a gene: 9. In germline, CDR1 is LNHNV, CDR2 YYDKDF (reference sequence). The CDR3 has 17 residues. This CDR3 reads CATSRGRRQGSSYEQYF. The CDR3 DNA is TGTGCCACCAGCAGAGGACGGAGACAGGGAAGCTCCTACGAGCAGTACTTC.

This clonotype was seen more than once but under ten times. V and J are TRBV12-3 or TRBV12-4 and TRBJ2-3; D ambiguous. The V gene lost 7 bases and the J gene lost 0 bases, with 11 bases spanning the gap. The CDR3 is made up of 14 amino acids. CDR3 nucleotides: TGTGCCAGCACCGTAGAAGGAAGCACAGATACGCAGTATTTT. Encoded protein: CASTVEGSTDTQYF.

The chain joins TRBV4-3 to TRBJ2-1; D perhaps matches TRBD1 (6 bases). The J call is in doubt because the DNA end fits TRBJ2-7 better. CDR3 length equals 15 residues. Germline assignment: CDR1 LGHNA and CDR2 YSLEER. CDR3 nucleotide sequence: TGCGCCAGCAGCCAAGGTTTCAACAGGGTGGGAGAGCAGTACTTC. It encodes CASSQGFNRVGEQYF.

V and J are TRBV28 and TRBJ2-1; TRBD1 agrees at 10 bases. CDR3 length: 16 amino acids. With V trimmed by 7 bases and J by 6 bases, 12 bases remained unmatched. Germline CDR1 reads MDHEN; CDR2 reads SYDVKM. The CDR3 sequence: CASTRKWDRGTNEQFF. CDR3 coding DNA: TGTGCCAGCACTCGAAAGTGGGACAGGGGTACCAATGAGCAGTTCTTC.

This clonotype has just one count. The junction shows a germline mismatch at one end, possibly a read error. The genes are TRBV20-1 and TRBJ2-4; 8 nucleotides agree with TRBD2. In germline, CDR1 is DFQATT, CDR2 SNEGSKA (reference sequence). The CDR3 loop spans 15 amino acids. The CDR3 DNA sequence: TGCAGTGCTGATGGACTAGCAATTACCAAAAGCATTCAGTACTTC. It yields the protein CSADGLAITKSIQYF.

This sequence joins TRBV4-2 and TRBJ1-5, with 7 bases that match TRBD1. Per germline, CDR1 LGHNA and CDR2 YNFKEQ. There are 18 residues in the CDR3. With 4 bases clipped from V and 0 bases from J, the junction kept 12 bases outside the gene matches. The CDR3 region is CASSPRPGQRNSNQPQHF. In DNA form, the CDR3 reads TGTGCCAGCAGCCCTCGACCGGGACAGAGGAATAGCAATCAGCCCCAGCATTTT.

This clonotype was counted between two and nine times. The rearrangement uses TRBV11-2 and TRBJ2-7; the D gene is possibly TRBD2 (5 bases). Germline V gene lookup returns CDR1 SGHAT and CDR2 FQNNGV. CDR3 length: 15 amino acids. V was pared by 3 bases and J by 2 bases, with 14 bases between. DNA of the CDR3: TGTGCCAGCAGCTTGAACAGCGGAGAGACCTACGAGCAGTACTTC. Residues: CASSLNSGETYEQYF.